This T cell receptor beta chain was identified in a study of blood T cell repertoires in COVID-19. The data were produced by immunoSEQ multiplex PCR, yet TCRdb's version contains in-frame clones alone and is incomplete. The repertoire holds about 84,000 clones, with nearly 85% as singletons. Germline assignment: CDR1 DFQATT and CDR2 SNEGSKA (reference sequence). The CDR3 covers 10 residues. The sample taken for sequencing was peripheral blood. This clonotype originated in a woman of 80 years or more with acute or convalescent COVID-19. The gene calls are TRBV20-1 and TRBJ2-1, with a tentative D call TRBD1 (5 bases). CDR3 in amino acids: CRPQGNEQFF. Written as DNA, the CDR3 is TGCAGGCCTCAGGGCAATGAGCAGTTCTTC.